This T cell receptor (beta chain) was observed in a study of CD8 T cells in ankylosing spondylitis. In its sample, this clonotype was seen many times. This CDR3 comprises 16 residues. The V gene's germline CDR1 is DFQATT and CDR2 SNEGSKA (reference sequence). V was pared by 1 base and J by 10 bases, with 10 bases of the junction left unmatched. In making TCR beta libraries, quantitative 5'-RACE with molecular barcodes was used. One entry per CDR3 protein, called by TCRdb with MiXCR from the 5' RACE reads. This sample has some 200,000 distinct CDR3 sequences; approximately 24% occur once, and the top ten carry 5% to 7.5%.

This clonotype was obtained from a male donor with ankylosing spondylitis or in good health (not recorded which). The sequencing input was blood, either unsorted or a sorted T cell fraction (not recorded which). The chain joins TRBV20-1 to TRBJ2-1; 13 bases fit TRBD2. CDR3 DNA: TGCAGTGCTAGAGGATTACTAGCGGGAGGGCCCGGGGAGCAGTTCTTC. Residues: CSARGLLAGGPGEQFF.